Following are 5 T cell receptor beta chains from one sample sequenced in a study of blood T cell repertoires in COVID-19. Here immunoSEQ multiplex PCR was the method, and the copy in TCRdb shows in-frame clones only, minus some. The sample has roughly 200,000 clones, 75% to 90% seen once. Material: PBMCs or T cells enriched from blood (not recorded which). The receptor set was obtained from a woman in her forties with acute COVID-19.

This sequence joins TRBV27 and TRBJ1-2; a possible D gene is TRBD1 (6 bases). The length of the CDR3 is 14 residues. CDR1 is MNHEY, CDR2 SMNVEV, per germline (reference sequence). V was shortened by 2 bases and J by 4 bases, with 11 bases between the two germline ends. In DNA form, the CDR3 reads TGTGCCAGCAGTTTAGGAGGGGGGGGCTATGGCTACACCTTC. Encoded protein: CASSLGGGGYGYTF.

This rearrangement joins TRBV11-2 to TRBJ2-3, with 14 bases fitting TRBD2. Germline CDR1 and CDR2: SGHAT and FQNNGV. The CDR3 totals 17 residues. The J segment lost 4 bases and the V segment lost 4 bases, leaving 7 bases of the junction unmatched. As DNA, the CDR3 is TGTGCCAGCAGCTCTTTGACTAGCGGGGGGGGTTCAGATACGCAGTATTTT. It codes for CASSSLTSGGGSDTQYF. Based on the CDR3 plus reference TRBV11-2 and TRBJ2-3, the full variable domain is EAGVAQSPRYKIIEKRQSVAFWCNPISGHATLYWYQQILGQGPKLLIQFQNNGVVDDSQLPKDRFSAERLKGVDSTLKIQPAKLEDSAVYLCASSSLTSGGGSDTQYFGPGTRLTVL.

The chain carries TRBV28 and TRBJ2-5, with TRBD2 as a possible D gene (7 bases). The CDR3 totals 16 residues. The V end lost 7 bases, the J end lost 0 bases, and 18 bases lay between the germline ends. Looked up from germline, CDR1 is MDHEN and CDR2 is SYDVKM. CDR3 region: CASIGLEGGYQETQYF. The CDR3 bases are TGTGCCAGCATAGGCTTGGAGGGGGGGTACCAAGAGACCCAGTACTTC.

CDR3: CASGSLLSETQYF. Here the CDR3 DNA reads TGTGCTAGTGGCTCCCTACTATCAGAGACCCAGTACTTC. The genes are TRBV12-5 and TRBJ2-5; D not resolved. The ends were cut back, 6 bases at V and 4 bases at J, with 12 bases in the middle. The germline CDR1 and CDR2 sequences are LGHNT and FRNRAP. CDR3 length: 13 amino acids.

The chain couples TRBV29-1 to TRBJ2-2; tentatively, D is TRBD1 (5 bases). Deletions cut 3 bases from V and 1 base from J, with 12 bases between. Germline V gives CDR1 SQVTM, CDR2 ANQGSEA. CDR3 length: 15 amino acids. The DNA of the CDR3 is TGCAGCGTTGAGGATAGGGGAAAGAACACCGGGGAGCTGTTTTTT. As protein: CSVEDRGKNTGELFF.